Below, 24 T cell receptor beta chains from the same sample are listed, as sequenced in a study of shared clonotypes between healthy human individuals. This table comes from immunoSEQ multiplex PCR, and its TCRdb copy is limited to in-frame clones, with some not included. The sample lists about 1.5 million clones; 95% to 99% were seen once. Sequences were obtained from naive CD4+ T cells sorted from blood. Documented subset: CD45RA+ positively selected. These receptors were obtained from a man aged 25 to 45 in good health.

The gene calls are TRBV2 and TRBJ2-1; no definite D call. This CDR3 has 16 amino acids. Trimming shortened V by 8 bases and J by 0 bases, and 17 bases separated the two germline ends. From germline, CDR1 is SNHLY and CDR2 FYNNEI. CDR3: CASLSGHASSYNEQFF. In nucleotides, the CDR3 is TGTGCCAGCCTCTCTGGTCACGCGAGCTCCTACAATGAGCAGTTCTTC.

Only one count was recorded for this clone. For the CDR3, the DNA is TGCGCCAGCAGCTTGGCTAGCGGGACAGAGACCCAGTACTTC. Translating gives CASSLASGTETQYF. V gene TRBV5-1 combines with J gene TRBJ2-5, with TRBD2 matching 9 bases. V shed 0 bases and J 4 bases; nucleotides not matched to a gene: 1. CDR1 and CDR2 (germline): SGHRS, YFSETQ. The CDR3 extends over 14 amino acids.

The CDR3 reads CASSPRIGNQPQHF. CDR3 sequence (DNA): TGTGCCAGCAGCCCCAGGATCGGCAATCAGCCCCAGCATTTT. The chain is built from TRBV6-5 and TRBJ1-5, with D hard to call. The CDR3 has 14 amino acids. The V and J ends lost 6 bases and 2 bases respectively, with 11 bases between them. The V gene's germline CDR1 is MNHEY and CDR2 SVGAGI.

The sample holds one count of this clone. The rearrangement links TRBV5-1 to TRBJ2-7; 7 bases match TRBD1. Germline V CDR1 and CDR2: SGHRS, YFSETQ. The CDR3 covers 15 residues. The V and J ends lost 0 bases and 3 bases, in that order; junction bases with no gene match: 6. The CDR3, as DNA: TGCGCCAGCAGCTTGGTCCCCGGGACAGACTACGAGCAGTACTTC. Translation: CASSLVPGTDYEQYF.

The rearrangement links TRBV30 to TRBJ1-5, with D tentatively TRBD1 (5 bases). Germline-derived CDR1 and CDR2 are GTSNPN and SVGIG (reference sequence). Trimming stripped 2 bases from V and 3 bases from J, with 8 bases between. The CDR3 loop spans 13 amino acids. CDR3 region: CAWSRGANQPQHF. For the CDR3, the DNA is TGTGCCTGGAGTAGAGGGGCCAATCAGCCCCAGCATTTT.

V usage is TRBV4-1 and J usage is TRBJ2-4; 8 bases map to TRBD2. V dropped 0 bases and J dropped 4; count of bases not matched to a gene: 8. The CDR3 loop spans 17 amino acids. Germline CDR1 and CDR2: MGHRA and YSYEKL. The CDR3 reads CASSQDDLAGPKNIQYF. In DNA form, the CDR3 reads TGCGCCAGCAGCCAAGATGACCTAGCGGGCCCTAAAAACATTCAGTACTTC.

Of note for this clone: Other nucleotide sequences from this sample produce the same CDR3. The chain joins TRBV28 to TRBJ2-1, with 7 bases identical to TRBD2. This CDR3 region has 13 residues. The ends lost 4 bases at V and 7 bases at J; junction bases unmatched: 4. Germline V gene data show CDR1 as MDHEN and CDR2 as SYDVKM. The CDR3 reads CASSSGGRNEQFF. The CDR3 DNA reads as TGTGCCAGCAGTTCGGGGGGTAGGAATGAGCAGTTCTTC.

Comments on this clone: At the DNA level, this CDR3 is encoded by other sequences in the same sample as well. The genes are TRBV18 and TRBJ2-7, with TRBD1 matching over 7 bases. Per the germline V gene, CDR1 is KGHSH and CDR2 is LQKENI. The junction had 1 base not matched to a gene; V was cut back by 3 bases and J by 2 bases. The CDR3 contains 13 residues. The CDR3 here is CASSPGTAYEQYF. In DNA, the CDR3 is TGTGCCAGCTCACCTGGGACAGCCTACGAGCAGTACTTC. Variable domain in full (rest from reference TRBV18 and TRBJ2-7): NAGVMQNPRHLVRRRGQEARLRCSPMKGHSHVYWYRQLPEEGLKFMVYLQKENIIDESGMPKERFSAEFPKEGPSILRIQQVVRGDSAAYFCASSPGTAYEQYFGPGTRLTVT.

The chain links TRBV9 to TRBJ2-7; 12 nucleotides line up with TRBD1. The CDR3 is 15 amino acids. CDR1 and CDR2 from the germline V gene are SGDLS and YYNGEE. V shed 3 bases and J 3 bases; nucleotides not matched to a gene: 4. CDR3 bases: TGTGCCAGCAGCGGAGGGACAGGGGGCATCTACGAGCAGTACTTC. Translating gives CASSGGTGGIYEQYF. Supplemented by reference TRBV9 and TRBJ2-7, the full variable domain reads DSGVTQTPKHLITATGQRVTLRCSPRSGDLSVYWYQQSLDQGLQFLIQYYNGEERAKGNILERFSAQQFPDLHSELNLSSLELGDSALYFCASSGGTGGIYEQYFGPGTRLTVT.

The rearrangement joins TRBV6-5 to TRBJ1-2; no firm D call. Germline lookup yields CDR1 MNHEY and CDR2 SVGAGI. The CDR3 is 15 amino acids. Trimming removed 6 bases at V and 0 bases at J, with 14 bases between. The CDR3 bases are TGTGCCAGCAGCCCCTCCGGAAACTCTAACTATGGCTACACCTTC. This gives the protein CASSPSGNSNYGYTF.

The chain has TRBV25-1 and TRBJ2-2, with 7 bases lining up with TRBD1. The ends lost 5 bases at V and 3 bases at J; junction bases unmatched: 6. The CDR3 is 15 residues long. Germline lookup yields CDR1 MGHDK and CDR2 SYGVNS. The chain's CDR3 is CASSSRQGDTGELFF. In DNA form, the CDR3 reads TGTGCCAGCAGTTCCCGACAGGGTGACACCGGGGAGCTGTTTTTT.

This chain joins TRBV28 and TRBJ2-1; no definite D call. V was cut by 3 bases and J by 0 bases, with 9 bases left in between. The CDR3 has 15 amino acids. CDR1 and CDR2 (germline): MDHEN, SYDVKM. The CDR3 here is CASSFLPSSYNEQFF. In DNA form, the CDR3 reads TGTGCCAGCAGTTTTCTCCCTAGCTCCTACAATGAGCAGTTCTTC.

The CDR3 reads CASHEGGAVNEQYF. In DNA, the CDR3 is TGTGCCAGCCATGAGGGGGGGGCCGTAAACGAGCAGTACTTC. This rearrangement joins TRBV2 to TRBJ2-7; D is perhaps TRBD2 (7 bases). Germline-derived CDR1 and CDR2 are SNHLY and FYNNEI. The CDR3 runs 14 residues. Trimming cost V 8 bases and J 5 bases, with 19 bases left between them.

The J gene is TRBJ2-7, the V gene TRBV7-2, with D perhaps TRBD1 (6 bases). CDR3 size: 14 residues. Between the trimmed V and J ends, which lost 3 bases and 3 bases, there was a span of 12 bases. Per the germline V gene, CDR1 is SGHTA and CDR2 is FQGNSA. Here the CDR3 DNA reads TGTGCCAGCAGCTTTAGGGAAGGGGGCTACGAGCAGTACTTC. This encodes CASSFREGGYEQYF. Drawing the rest from reference TRBV7-2 and TRBJ2-7, the complete variable domain is GAGVSQSPSNKVTEKGKDVELRCDPISGHTALYWYRQSLGQGLEFLIYFQGNSAPDKSGLPSDRFSAERTGGSVSTLTIQRTQQEDSAVYLCASSFREGGYEQYFGPGTRLTVT.

With regard to this clone: Other DNA sequences in the same sample also yield this CDR3. The chain joins TRBV5-1 to TRBJ2-1; 7 bases line up with TRBD2. The CDR3 covers 15 residues. V was pared by 0 bases and J by 3 bases, with 3 bases of the junction left unmatched. Per the germline V gene, CDR1 is SGHRS and CDR2 is YFSETQ. The CDR3 sequence is CASSLGLAGYNEQFF. The CDR3 DNA reads as TGCGCCAGCAGCTTGGGACTAGCCGGCTACAATGAGCAGTTCTTC. Drawing the rest from reference TRBV5-1 and TRBJ2-1, the complete variable domain is KAGVTQTPRYLIKTRGQQVTLSCSPISGHRSVSWYQQTPGQGLQFLFEYFSETQRNKGNFPGRFSGRQFSNSRSEMNVSTLELGDSALYLCASSLGLAGYNEQFFGPGTRLTVL.

The rearrangement uses TRBV5-6 and TRBJ2-7; 7 bases fit TRBD1. Germline V gene lookup returns CDR1 SGHDT and CDR2 YYEEEE. The CDR3 sequence is 15 residues long. With 4 bases clipped from V and 6 bases from J, the junction kept 13 bases outside the gene matches. CDR3 nucleotides: TGTGCCAGCAGCAAAAGGGGGCGGCCGAGGGGCGAGCAGTACTTC. Translation gives CASSKRGRPRGEQYF.

The chain combines TRBV7-2 with TRBJ2-7; 8 bases fit TRBD2. Germline CDR1 and CDR2: SGHTA and FQGNSA. J lost 0 bases, V lost 1 base, and 2 bases had no gene match. The CDR3 loop spans 15 amino acids. CDR3 sequence: CASSLVGTSSYEQYF. DNA of the CDR3: TGTGCCAGCAGCTTAGTAGGGACTAGCTCCTACGAGCAGTACTTC.

J is TRBJ1-1 and V is TRBV29-1; the match to TRBD1 covers 7 bases. Germline CDR1 SQVTM, CDR2 ANQGSEA. This CDR3 comprises 14 residues. J lost 0 bases, V lost 4 bases, and 5 bases had no gene match. DNA for the CDR3: TGCAGCGTTGTGGGCAGGGGGATGAACACTGAAGCTTTCTTT. Translating gives CSVVGRGMNTEAFF.

The chain couples TRBV5-4 to TRBJ2-7; D is uncertain. V was pared by 4 bases and J by 6 bases, with 23 bases between. The CDR3 loop spans 16 amino acids. Germline V CDR1 and CDR2: SGHNT, YYREEE (reference sequence). CDR3 sequence reads: CASSPALGPGVGEQYF. CDR3 in DNA: TGTGCCAGCAGCCCAGCCCTGGGTCCCGGTGTTGGCGAGCAGTACTTC.

This clone appeared a few times. CDR3 loop: CASSQEGPSNQPQHF. CDR3 DNA sequence: TGTGCCAGCAGCCAGGAGGGTCCGAGCAATCAGCCCCAGCATTTT. The chain is built from TRBV4-2 and TRBJ1-5; D ambiguous. This CDR3 is built from 15 residues. Trimming stripped 3 bases from V and 1 base from J, with 10 bases between. CDR1 is LGHNA, CDR2 YNFKEQ, per germline.

The rearrangement joins TRBV6-5 to TRBJ1-1; D might be TRBD1 (6 bases). This CDR3 contains 12 residues. The V and J ends lost 6 bases and 1 base respectively, with 6 bases between them. Per germline, CDR1 MNHEY and CDR2 SVGAGI. The CDR3 region is CASRDRNTEAFF. The CDR3 coding sequence is TGTGCCAGCAGGGACAGGAACACTGAAGCTTTCTTT.

Only one count was recorded for this clone. The rearrangement uses TRBV28 and TRBJ1-2; tentatively, D is TRBD1 (5 bases). Trimming stripped 7 bases from V and 8 bases from J, with 23 bases between. The CDR3 runs to 15 residues. Germline loops: CDR1 MDHEN, CDR2 SYDVKM. CDR3: CASKGRGDKEIGYTF. For the CDR3, the DNA is TGTGCCAGCAAAGGGCGGGGCGACAAGGAGATCGGCTACACCTTC.

A single count supports this clone. The sample contains more than one DNA sequence encoding this CDR3. This rearrangement joins TRBV7-2 to TRBJ2-7, with 14 bases that match TRBD2. The germline V gene encodes CDR1 SGHTA and CDR2 FQGNSA. V shed 4 bases and J 7 bases; nucleotides not matched to a gene: 6. This CDR3 is built from 15 residues. The CDR3 loop is CASSSRLAGGGEQYF. CDR3 nucleotide sequence: TGTGCCAGCAGCTCGAGACTAGCGGGAGGGGGAGAGCAGTACTTC.

The chain has TRBV29-1 and TRBJ2-7, with a tentative D call TRBD2 (6 bases). The CDR3 length is 13 residues. Germline CDR1 reads SQVTM; CDR2 reads ANQGSEA. Trimming took 7 bases from V and 3 from J, leaving 16 bases between them. The CDR3 region has the DNA TGCAGCGCTGTCGGCGGGACCCTCTACGAGCAGTACTTC. Amino acid sequence: CSAVGGTLYEQYF.